This T cell receptor beta chain was recorded in a study of control samples from healthy donors and cancer patients. Assay used: immunoSEQ multiplex PCR; TCRdb lists only in-frame clones, some missing. The table includes about 130,000 clones, about 93% detected once. Trimming shortened V by 2 bases and J by 0 bases, and 1 base separated the two germline ends. The CDR3 runs 12 residues. In germline, CDR1 is MDHEN, CDR2 SYDVKM. This clone was detected only a few times. The chain employs TRBV28 and TRBJ2-5; D is unclear. Sequencing was done on a sample of PBMCs. The TCR sequence derives from a man in his 60s with colorectal cancer. The CDR3 DNA reads as TGTGCCAGCAGTTTAGACCAAGAGACCCAGTACTTC. Translation: CASSLDQETQYF.